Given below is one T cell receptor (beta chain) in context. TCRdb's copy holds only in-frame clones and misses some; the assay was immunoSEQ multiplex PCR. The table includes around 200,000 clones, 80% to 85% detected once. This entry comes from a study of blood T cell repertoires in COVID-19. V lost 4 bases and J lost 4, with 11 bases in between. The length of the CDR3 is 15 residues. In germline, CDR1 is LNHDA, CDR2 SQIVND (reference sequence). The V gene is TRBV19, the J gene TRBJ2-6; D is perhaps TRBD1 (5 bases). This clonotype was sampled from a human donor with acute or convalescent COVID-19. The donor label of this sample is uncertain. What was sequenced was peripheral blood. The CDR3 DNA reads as TGTGCCAGTAGTACCCCGTCAGGGGGGGCCAACGTCCTGACTTTC. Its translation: CASSTPSGGANVLTF. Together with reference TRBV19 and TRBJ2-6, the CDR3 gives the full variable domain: DGGITQSPKYLFRKEGQNVTLSCEQNLNHDAMYWYRQDPGQGLRLIYYSQIVNDFQKGDIAEGYSVSREKKESFPLTVTSAQKNPTAFYLCASSTPSGGANVLTFGAGSRLTVL.